The next 27 T cell receptor beta chains were all read from a single sample in a study of tumor-infiltrating lymphocytes in primary liver carcinoma (TCRdb year 2017). Blood RNA was extracted from unsorted whole blood with TRIzol reagent; germline DNA came from the DNeasy Blood & Tissue kit. Reads for this sample came from an Illumina HiSeq 2500. Using a constant-region primer and ProtoScript II reverse transcriptase, TCRbeta-specific cDNA was reverse-transcribed from around 500 ng total RNA. TCRbeta libraries were built with three nested multiplex PCR rounds, a slightly modified ARM-PCR procedure. Each of the first two PCR rounds ran for approximately 10 cycles using multiplex TRBV1-TRBV30 forward primers together with a Cbeta reverse primer. The public reads were reprocessed in TCRdb via fastp at Q25 and MiXCR, keeping in-frame beta chains. Entries that share a CDR3 protein sequence are merged under the most common genes and DNA. Within this sample are fewer than 400,000 distinct CDR3 sequences, with roughly two thirds of them counted one time only. The ten largest make up roughly 9% of the sample.

The sample consisted of peripheral blood. The receptors originated from a middle-aged man with primary liver carcinoma and hepatitis B virus infection.

Concerning this clonotype: With a much larger clone just one base away, this may be a read error. The CDR3 end shows no conserved phenylalanine or tryptophan, and so a read error is likely. The genes are TRBV10-2 and TRBJ2-5; 8 nucleotides agree with TRBD1. V lost 6 bases and J lost 4; bases outside the gene matches: 7. CDR1 and CDR2 (germline): WSHSY, SAAADI. The CDR3 runs to 14 residues. The CDR3 loop is CASRLGTGLETQYL. In DNA form, the CDR3 reads TGCGCCAGCAGACTTGGGACAGGTTTAGAGACCCAGTACCTC.

This clonotype turned up a few times. V usage is TRBV24-1 and J usage is TRBJ2-1; 10 bases are shared with TRBD1. The germline V gene has CDR1 KGHDR and CDR2 SFDVKD. Losses at the gene ends were 4 bases for V and 6 bases for J; bases not matched to a gene: 8. The CDR3 has 16 amino acids. CDR3 sequence: CATSDFRDRGSNEQFF. Written as DNA, the CDR3 is TGTGCCACCAGTGACTTCCGGGACAGGGGCAGCAATGAGCAGTTCTTC.

This chain links TRBV10-3 with TRBJ2-1; the D call may be TRBD1 or TRBD2 (6 bases each). Germline-derived CDR1 and CDR2 are ENHRY and SYGVKD. The CDR3 is 14 amino acids. With 9 bases removed from V and 4 bases from J, the gap between germline ends came to 16 bases. CDR3 nucleotides: TGTGCCATTCTACAGGGAGGCATTTACAATGAGCAGTTCTTC. This codes for CAILQGGIYNEQFF.

At least ten counts were recorded for this clonotype. This chain uses TRBV6-5 with TRBJ2-7, with TRBD2 matching 7 bases. J lost 1 base, V lost 6 bases, and 9 bases had no gene match. This CDR3 comprises 15 residues. Per germline, CDR1 MNHEY and CDR2 SVGAGI. CDR3 DNA sequence: TGTGCCAGCAGCCACCGGGCGGGAGCTTCCTACGAGCAGTACTTC. This sequence encodes CASSHRAGASYEQYF.

This clonotype was seen just once. A much larger clone sits a single nucleotide away, making a read error possible. The chain uses TRBV6-5 and TRBJ2-7; maybe TRBD1 (6 bases). The CDR3 is 13 amino acids. CDR1 is MNHEY, CDR2 SVGAGI, per germline. CDR3 sequence: CAGRPGTTYEQYF. CDR3 bases: TGTGCCGGCAGACCCGGGACAACCTACGAGCAGTACTTC.

As to this clonotype: Just one base apart from a much larger clone, this may be a read error. The chain employs TRBV4-2 and TRBJ2-1; D not certain. CDR1 LGHNA and CDR2 YNFKEQ come from the germline V gene. The CDR3 spans 12 residues. V was cut by 0 bases and J by 13 bases, with 10 bases left in between. The CDR3 sequence is CASSQDQSVQFF. The CDR3 DNA reads as TGTGCCAGCAGCCAAGATCAGAGTGTACAGTTCTTC.

This clonotype was seen repeatedly, ten times or more. The CDR3 DNA reads TGTGCCAGCAGCCCAGGACAGCGGGACACCGGGGAGCTGTTTTTT. This sequence encodes CASSPGQRDTGELFF. The chain uses TRBV11-3 and TRBJ2-2; possibly TRBD1 or TRBD2 for D (6 bases each). The CDR3 loop spans 15 amino acids. Per germline, CDR1 SGHNT and CDR2 YENEEA. Between the trimmed V and J ends, which lost 5 bases and 3 bases, there was a span of 13 bases.

The rearrangement joins TRBV11-2 to TRBJ2-3, with a weak D call TRBD2 (6 bases). CDR1 is SGHAT, CDR2 FQNNGV, per germline. The V end was cut by 2 bases, the J end by 5 bases, with 23 bases between. The CDR3 runs 18 residues. CDR3 bases: TGTGCCAGCAGCTTACTACTTCGACTAACGGGAGTCATAGATACGCAGTATTTT. This gives the protein CASSLLLRLTGVIDTQYF. Using reference TRBV11-2 and TRBJ2-3 for the parts outside the CDR3, the full variable domain is EAGVAQSPRYKIIEKRQSVAFWCNPISGHATLYWYQQILGQGPKLLIQFQNNGVVDDSQLPKDRFSAERLKGVDSTLKIQPAKLEDSAVYLCASSLLLRLTGVIDTQYFGPGTRLTVL.

DNA for the CDR3: TGTGCCATTCGACAGTCGAGGGTTGACGAAAAACTGTTTTTT. This translates into CAIRQSRVDEKLFF. This chain uses TRBV10-3 with TRBJ1-4, with D perhaps TRBD1 (5 bases). Germline V gives CDR1 ENHRY, CDR2 SYGVKD. This CDR3 contains 14 residues. V was shortened by 9 bases and J by 8 bases, with 19 bases between the two germline ends.

DNA for the CDR3: TGTGCCAGCAGGGTGGGGGACAGGGTCTACAATGAGCAGTTCTTC. Translation gives CASRVGDRVYNEQFF. V gene TRBV12-3 or TRBV12-4 combines with J gene TRBJ2-1; TRBD1 aligns across 9 bases. The CDR3 consists of 15 residues. The junction had 6 bases not matched to a gene; V was cut back by 6 bases and J by 3 bases.

With respect to this clonotype: The junction shows a germline mismatch at one end, possibly a read error. DNA of the CDR3: TGTGCCTGCAGCCGTCGACAGGATTTGGGCACTGAAGCTTTCTTT. Its translation is CACSRRQDLGTEAFF. The rearrangement links TRBV6-5 to TRBJ1-1; D may be TRBD1 (6 bases). The CDR3 loop spans 15 amino acids. Germline CDR1 is MNHEY and CDR2 is SVGAGI.

In regard to this clonotype: This clone may be a read error of a much larger clone one base away. V usage is TRBV12-3 or TRBV12-4 and J usage is TRBJ2-7; TRBD2 agrees at 9 bases. This CDR3 has 19 residues. The J segment lost 3 bases and the V segment lost 5 bases, leaving 20 bases of the junction unmatched. CDR3 sequence reads: CASSPTGRRATSGLYEQYF. DNA of the CDR3: TGTGCCAGCAGTCCCACAGGCAGGCGAGCGACTAGCGGCCTCTACGAGCAGTACTTC.

About this clonotype itself: Since a much larger clone is just one base distant, this may be a read error. The CDR3 here is CASSFPITCSRGREQYF. In DNA, the CDR3 is TGTGCCAGCAGTTTCCCAATAACATGTAGTCGTGGGCGCGAGCAGTACTTC. This chain joins TRBV12-3 or TRBV12-4 and TRBJ2-7, with D unresolved. V was pared by 3 bases and J by 6 bases, with 24 bases between. This CDR3 has 17 amino acids.

In the case of this clonotype: A junction boundary mismatches the germline segment, possibly from a read error. This chain uses TRBV5-5 with TRBJ2-3, with no clear D. Looked up from germline, CDR1 is SGHKS and CDR2 is YYEKEE (reference sequence). The CDR3 is made up of 13 amino acids. The CDR3, as DNA: TGTGCCAGTGGCCTCCGGAGTGGAGATATGCAGTATTTT. It translates to CASGLRSGDMQYF.

In its sample, this clonotype was seen once. At one end, the junction sequence differs from germline, possibly due to a read error. The rearrangement links TRBV20-1 to TRBJ2-1, with D possibly matching TRBD1 (6 bases). Germline CDR1 DFQATT, CDR2 SNEGSKA (reference sequence). The CDR3 runs to 15 residues. The CDR3, as DNA: TGCAGTGCTTCCTTACAGGGAGTATCCTACAATGAGCAATTCTTC. It is translated as CSASLQGVSYNEQFF.

For this clonotype: The junction and the germline gene differ at one end; a read error may be behind it. The genes are TRBV28 and TRBJ2-1; 7 nucleotides match TRBD2. The V gene's germline CDR1 is MDHEN and CDR2 SYDVKM. There are 14 residues in the CDR3. CDR3 nucleotide sequence: TGTGTCAGCAGTTTCGGAGAGCGGGATGGTGAGCAGTTCTTC. Amino acid sequence: CVSSFGERDGEQFF.

Notes on this clonotype: A much larger clone lies a single base off, so this may be a read error. The rearrangement uses TRBV29-1 and TRBJ2-7; D call uncertain. V was pared by 3 bases and J by 11 bases, with 14 bases between. CDR1 is SQVTM, CDR2 ANQGSEA, per germline. This CDR3 has 11 residues. CDR3 residues: CSVDCASYEYF. CDR3 in DNA: TGCAGCGTTGACTGCGCATCGTACGAGTACTTC.

Concerning this clonotype: This may arise from a read error, as a much more abundant clone is one base away. The chain uses TRBV4-2 and TRBJ1-2; D perhaps matches TRBD1 (5 bases). The germline CDR1 and CDR2 sequences are LGHNA and YNFKEQ. This CDR3 comprises 14 residues. Here the CDR3 DNA reads TGTGCCAGCAGCCAAGATCGTTGGGCGCGGGGCTACATCTTC. Translated, it gives CASSQDRWARGYIF.

The chain joins TRBV5-4 to TRBJ2-1; D is unresolved. This CDR3 has 15 residues. The V gene's germline CDR1 is SGHNT and CDR2 YYREEE (reference sequence). Deletions cut 4 bases from V and 2 bases from J, with 13 bases between. This chain's CDR3 is CASSLLLSPYNEQFF. In nucleotides, the CDR3 is TGTGCCAGCAGCCTGCTCTTAAGCCCCTACAATGAGCAGTTCTTC.

Of note for this clonotype: A read error is possible here, since a much larger clone lies one base away. The gene calls are TRBV5-1 and TRBJ2-3; 10 positions match TRBD1. The germline CDR1 and CDR2 sequences are SGHRS and YFSETQ. This CDR3 is 17 amino acids long. J was trimmed by 0 bases and V by 4 bases; bases with no gene match: 8. This CDR3 reads CASSVGQGSSSTDTQYF. The DNA for the CDR3 is TGCGCCAGCAGCGTGGGACAGGGGAGCTCTAGCACAGATACGCAGTATTTT.

Many counts were recorded for this clonotype. The chain combines TRBV6-1 with TRBJ1-3, with no clear D. V lost 6 bases, J lost 10 bases, and 28 bases lay in between. This CDR3 contains 17 residues. Germline-derived CDR1 and CDR2 are MNHNS and SASEGT. CDR3 nucleotides: TGTGCCAGCAGGGCGCTCGGTAGGACCGCCCTAAAAATGACCATATATTTT. Translated, it gives CASRALGRTALKMTIYF.

Note on this clonotype: One base away lies a much larger clone, so this may be a sequencing read error. This chain connects TRBV12-3 or TRBV12-4 to TRBJ2-2; no reliable D call. With 3 bases removed from V and 13 bases from J, the gap between germline ends came to 9 bases. The CDR3 is 11 residues long. The CDR3 here is CASSFFAVLFF. CDR3 bases: TGTGCCAGCAGTTTTTTTGCGGTGCTGTTTTTT.

As regards this clonotype: This clone may be a read error of a much larger clone one base away. V and J are TRBV14 and TRBJ2-1; tentative D call: TRBD1 (5 bases). CDR1 and CDR2 from the germline V gene are SGHDN and FVKESK. The CDR3 covers 15 residues. In nucleotides, the CDR3 is TGTGCCAGCTGCCAAGATCGACAGACTTACAATGAGCAGTTCTTC. Translation gives CASCQDRQTYNEQFF.

The rearrangement joins TRBV5-5 to TRBJ2-6; 8 bases align to TRBD1. Germline V gene data show CDR1 as SGHKS and CDR2 as YYEKEE (reference sequence). This CDR3 has 16 residues. The trim removed 2 bases at V and 2 bases at J, leaving 3 bases unmatched. CDR3 residues: CASSFQQGAGANVLTF. Written as DNA, the CDR3 is TGTGCCAGCAGCTTTCAACAGGGGGCTGGGGCCAACGTCCTGACTTTC.

Note on this clonotype: A clone one base away is much larger, so this may be a read error. The chain combines TRBV5-6 with TRBJ2-5, with 9 bases that match TRBD2. The CDR3 totals 15 residues. CDR1 and CDR2 from the germline V gene are SGHDT and YYEEEE. Here the CDR3 reads CANSFLAGDRETQYF. The CDR3, as DNA: TGTGCCAACAGCTTCTTAGCGGGAGATAGGGAGACCCAGTACTTC.

Concerning this clonotype itself: This may come from a read error, since a much larger clone is one base off. The chain recombines TRBV12-3 or TRBV12-4 with TRBJ2-5; D not certain. Trimming left V 7 bases short and J 2 bases short, with 11 bases between. The CDR3 has 13 residues. Here the CDR3 DNA reads TGTGCCAGCAATTCGGACGTACAAGAGACCCAGTACTTC. Protein: CASNSDVQETQYF.

This clonotype came up a few times. One end of the junction does not line up with germline, which may come from a read error. The CDR3 sequence is CACSLDFTRQFF. DNA for the CDR3: TGTGCCTGCAGCTTAGATTTCACCAGGCAGTTCTTC. The chain couples TRBV11-2 to TRBJ2-1; D unresolved. Germline CDR1 reads SGHAT; CDR2 reads FQNNGV. The CDR3 loop spans 12 amino acids.